The 9 T cell receptor beta chains in this list originate from one sample, sequenced in a study of T-cell reconstitution after alpha-beta-depleted transplantation in children. Preparing the TCRbeta library involved the use of unique molecular identifiers. TCRdb re-analysed the PCR reads in MiXCR, keeping a single row per CDR3 protein. The sample records 250,000 to 400,000 distinct CDR3 sequences, around 25% being singletons. Specimen: PBMCs, mostly from graft donor cells, collected 180 days after TCRalphabeta/CD19-depleted stem cell transplant. The receptors were sampled from a male patient aged 10-17 years who had a stem cell transplant for acute lymphoblastic leukemia, so the T cells may come from the graft donor.

This clonotype was counted only a few times. This sequence joins TRBV5-1 and TRBJ1-1; 8 nucleotides agree with TRBD1. This CDR3 is built from 14 residues. The trim removed 4 bases at V and 4 bases at J, leaving 6 bases unmatched. The germline gives CDR1 SGHRS, CDR2 YFSETQ. The CDR3 sequence: CASSPWTGSTEAFF. The CDR3 DNA reads TGCGCCAGCAGCCCCTGGACAGGGTCCACTGAAGCTTTCTTT.

This clonotype was counted between two and nine times. This chain links TRBV15 with TRBJ2-7, with a possible D match to TRBD1 (8 bases). This CDR3 spans 14 amino acids. Trimming took off 5 bases at V and 4 bases at J, with 15 bases between the two ends. Germline assignment: CDR1 LNHNV and CDR2 YYDKDF (reference sequence). DNA for the CDR3: TGTGCCACCAGCGCACAGGGGGGGAGTTACGAGCAGTACTTC. Translated: CATSAQGGSYEQYF.

The chain couples TRBV15 to TRBJ2-4; 7 positions agree with TRBD1. V was pared by 0 bases and J by 5 bases, with 7 bases of the junction left unmatched. The V gene's germline CDR1 is LNHNV and CDR2 YYDKDF (reference sequence). The CDR3 consists of 16 residues. CDR3 region: CATSREQGKGQNIQYF. CDR3 DNA sequence: TGTGCCACCAGCAGAGAACAGGGGAAGGGACAAAACATTCAGTACTTC.

J is TRBJ2-1 and V is TRBV6-1, with 14 nucleotides matching TRBD2. Per the germline V gene, CDR1 is MNHNS and CDR2 is SASEGT. After removal of 7 bases from V and 12 bases from J, the junction contained 11 bases not matched to a gene. The CDR3 sequence is 15 residues long. The CDR3 region has the DNA TGTGCCAGCACTCCCCAGGGACTAGCGGGGGCCGGGCAGTTCTTC. Amino acids: CASTPQGLAGAGQFF.

The chain couples TRBV20-1 to TRBJ1-6; TRBD1 aligns across 8 bases. Trimming cost V 6 bases and J 0 bases; bases outside gene matches: 16. The length of the CDR3 is 19 residues. CDR1 and CDR2 from the germline V gene are DFQATT and SNEGSKA (reference sequence). The CDR3 loop is CSALGGDRSSNSYNSPLHF. The CDR3 coding sequence is TGCAGTGCCCTCGGAGGGGACAGGAGTAGCAACTCCTATAATTCACCCCTCCACTTT.

This chain connects TRBV14 to TRBJ1-1; D may be TRBD1 (6 bases). V lost 1 base to trimming and J lost 0 bases, with 9 bases between them. This CDR3 has 15 residues. Germline CDR1 reads SGHDN; CDR2 reads FVKESK. The CDR3 sequence is CASSQVGGLNTEAFF. Here the CDR3 DNA reads TGTGCCAGCAGCCAAGTTGGGGGCTTGAACACTGAAGCTTTCTTT.

This clonotype has a handful of counts. The chain is built from TRBV7-9 and TRBJ2-5, with a weak D call TRBD1 (6 bases). The CDR3 is 16 amino acids. The V end was cut by 6 bases, the J end by 2 bases, with 19 bases between. Germline lookup yields CDR1 SEHNR and CDR2 FQNEAQ (reference sequence). The CDR3 reads CASRLGWGLGQETQYF. CDR3 sequence (DNA): TGTGCCAGCAGGCTGGGTTGGGGGCTCGGGCAAGAGACCCAGTACTTC.

Only a few counts were recorded for this clonotype. The junction and the germline gene differ at one end; a read error may be behind it. The chain combines TRBV4-2 with TRBJ2-7; no clear D. The CDR3 sequence is 16 residues long. Germline V gives CDR1 LGHNA, CDR2 YNFKEQ. CDR3 sequence: CASSQDLRRMSYEQYF. As DNA, the CDR3 is TGTGCCAGCAGCCAAGACCTCAGGAGAATGTCCTACGAGCAGTATTTC.

V usage is TRBV10-1 and J usage is TRBJ2-3; 8 nucleotides agree with TRBD2. Germline assignment: CDR1 WNHNN and CDR2 SYGVQD (reference sequence). The CDR3 is 17 amino acids. V was clipped by 5 bases and J by 4 bases; unmatched bases: 14. The CDR3 sequence: CASSTGLAPRGPDTQYF. DNA for the CDR3: TGCGCCAGCAGTACCGGACTAGCTCCTAGGGGTCCAGATACGCAGTATTTT.